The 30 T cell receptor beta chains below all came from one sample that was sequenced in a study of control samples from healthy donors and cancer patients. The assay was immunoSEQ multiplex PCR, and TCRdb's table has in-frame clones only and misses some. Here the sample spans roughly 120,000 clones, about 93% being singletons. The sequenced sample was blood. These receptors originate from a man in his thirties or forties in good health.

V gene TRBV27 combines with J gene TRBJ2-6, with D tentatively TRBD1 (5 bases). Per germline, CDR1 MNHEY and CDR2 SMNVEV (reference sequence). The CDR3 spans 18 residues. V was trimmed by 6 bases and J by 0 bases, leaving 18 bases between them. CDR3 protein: CASSRVAGLSSGANVLTF. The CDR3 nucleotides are TGTGCCAGCAGCAGGGTGGCAGGGCTTAGCTCTGGGGCCAACGTCCTGACTTTC.

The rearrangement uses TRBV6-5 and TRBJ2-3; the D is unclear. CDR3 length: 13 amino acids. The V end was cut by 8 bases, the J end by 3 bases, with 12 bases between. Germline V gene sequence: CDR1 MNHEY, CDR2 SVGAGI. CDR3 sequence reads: CASAITTTDTQYF. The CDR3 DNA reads TGTGCCAGCGCGATTACGACAACAGATACGCAGTATTTT.

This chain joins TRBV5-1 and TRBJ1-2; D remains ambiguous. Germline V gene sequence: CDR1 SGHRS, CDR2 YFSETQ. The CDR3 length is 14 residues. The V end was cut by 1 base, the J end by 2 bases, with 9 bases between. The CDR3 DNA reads TGCGCCAGCAGCTTGAGTCCAGACAACTATGGCTACACCTTC. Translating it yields CASSLSPDNYGYTF. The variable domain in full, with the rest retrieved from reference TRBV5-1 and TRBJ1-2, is KAGVTQTPRYLIKTRGQQVTLSCSPISGHRSVSWYQQTPGQGLQFLFEYFSETQRNKGNFPGRFSGRQFSNSRSEMNVSTLELGDSALYLCASSLSPDNYGYTFGSGTRLTVV.

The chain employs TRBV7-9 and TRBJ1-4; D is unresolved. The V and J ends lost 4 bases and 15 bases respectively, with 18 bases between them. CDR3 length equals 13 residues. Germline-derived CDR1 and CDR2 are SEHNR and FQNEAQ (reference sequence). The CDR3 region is CASSWETGSGVFF. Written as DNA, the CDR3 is TGTGCCAGCAGCTGGGAGACGGGGAGTGGAGTGTTTTTT.

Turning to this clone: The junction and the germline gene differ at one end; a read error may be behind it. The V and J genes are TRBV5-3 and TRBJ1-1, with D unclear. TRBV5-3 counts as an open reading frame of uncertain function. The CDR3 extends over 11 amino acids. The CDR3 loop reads CVRTLDPEAFF. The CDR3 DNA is TGTGTCAGAACCCTTGATCCTGAAGCTTTCTTT.

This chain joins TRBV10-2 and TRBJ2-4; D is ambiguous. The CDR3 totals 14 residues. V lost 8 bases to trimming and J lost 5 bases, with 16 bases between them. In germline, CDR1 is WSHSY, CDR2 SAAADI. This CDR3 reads CASWAPAKENIQYF. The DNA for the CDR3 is TGCGCCAGCTGGGCCCCGGCCAAGGAAAACATTCAGTACTTC.

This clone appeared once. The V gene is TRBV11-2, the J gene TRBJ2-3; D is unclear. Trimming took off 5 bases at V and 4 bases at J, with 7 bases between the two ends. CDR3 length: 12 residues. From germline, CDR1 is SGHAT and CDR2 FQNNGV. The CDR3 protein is CASSPFPDTQYF. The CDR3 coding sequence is TGTGCCAGCAGCCCCTTCCCAGATACGCAGTATTTT.

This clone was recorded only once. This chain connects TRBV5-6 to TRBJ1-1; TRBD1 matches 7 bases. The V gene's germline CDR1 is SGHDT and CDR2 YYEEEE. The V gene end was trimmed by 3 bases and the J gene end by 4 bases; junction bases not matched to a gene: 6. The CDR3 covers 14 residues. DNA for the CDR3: TGTGCCAGCAGCTCTGACAGGGCGGTCACTGAAGCTTTCTTT. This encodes CASSSDRAVTEAFF.

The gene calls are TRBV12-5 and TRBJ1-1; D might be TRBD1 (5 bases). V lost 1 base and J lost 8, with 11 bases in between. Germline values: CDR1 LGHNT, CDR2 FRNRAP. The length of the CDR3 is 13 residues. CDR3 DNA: TGTGCTAGTGGTTTGGGTGGGGGTAACGAAGCTTTCTTT. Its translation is CASGLGGGNEAFF.

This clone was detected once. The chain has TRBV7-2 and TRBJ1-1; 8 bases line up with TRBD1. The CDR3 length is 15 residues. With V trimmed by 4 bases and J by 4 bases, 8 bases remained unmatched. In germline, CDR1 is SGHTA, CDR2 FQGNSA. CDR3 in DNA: TGTGCCAGCAGCTCCTCCAGGGGGCCGGGCACTGAAGCTTTCTTT. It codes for CASSSSRGPGTEAFF.

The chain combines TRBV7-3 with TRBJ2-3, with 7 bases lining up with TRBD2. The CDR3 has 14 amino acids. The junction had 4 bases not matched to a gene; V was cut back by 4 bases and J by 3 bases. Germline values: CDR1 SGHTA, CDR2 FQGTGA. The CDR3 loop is CASSSGLVTDTQYF. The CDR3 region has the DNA TGTGCCAGCAGCTCCGGACTAGTAACAGATACGCAGTATTTT.

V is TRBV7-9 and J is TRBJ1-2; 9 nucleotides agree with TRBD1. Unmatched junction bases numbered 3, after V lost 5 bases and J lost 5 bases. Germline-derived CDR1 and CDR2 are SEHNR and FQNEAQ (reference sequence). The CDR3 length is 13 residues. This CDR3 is CASSQGTGYGYTF. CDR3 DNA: TGTGCCAGCAGCCAGGGGACAGGGTATGGCTACACCTTC.

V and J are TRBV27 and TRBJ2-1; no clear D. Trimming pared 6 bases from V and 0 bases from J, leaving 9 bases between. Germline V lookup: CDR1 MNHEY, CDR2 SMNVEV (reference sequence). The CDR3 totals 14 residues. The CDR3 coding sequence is TGTGCCAGCAGGGATGGAAGCTCCTACAATGAGCAGTTCTTC. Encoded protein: CASRDGSSYNEQFF.

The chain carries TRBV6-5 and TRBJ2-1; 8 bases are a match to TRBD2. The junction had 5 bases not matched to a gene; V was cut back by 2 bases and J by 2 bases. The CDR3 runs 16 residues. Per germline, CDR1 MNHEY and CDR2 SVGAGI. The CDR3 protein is CASSYGSGGPYNEQFF. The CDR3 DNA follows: TGTGCCAGCAGTTACGGGAGCGGGGGCCCCTACAATGAGCAGTTCTTC.

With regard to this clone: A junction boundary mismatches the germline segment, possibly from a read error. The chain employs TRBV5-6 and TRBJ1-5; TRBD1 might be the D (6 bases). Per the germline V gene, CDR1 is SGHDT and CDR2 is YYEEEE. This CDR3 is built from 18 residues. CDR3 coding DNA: TGTGCCAGCAGTTTGGGAGCGGGGGCAGTTGTTAGCAATCAGCCCCAGCATTTT. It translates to CASSLGAGAVVSNQPQHF.

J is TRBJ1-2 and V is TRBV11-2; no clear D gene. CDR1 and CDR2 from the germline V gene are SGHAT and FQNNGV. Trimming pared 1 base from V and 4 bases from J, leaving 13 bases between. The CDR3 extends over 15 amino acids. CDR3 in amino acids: CASSLGRAATYGYTF. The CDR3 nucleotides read TGTGCCAGCAGCTTAGGTCGGGCAGCGACCTATGGCTACACCTTC.

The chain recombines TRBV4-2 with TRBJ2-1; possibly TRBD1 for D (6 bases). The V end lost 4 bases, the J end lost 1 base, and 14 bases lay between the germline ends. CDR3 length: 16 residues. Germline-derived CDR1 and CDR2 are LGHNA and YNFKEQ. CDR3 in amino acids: CASSLKIQGSYNEQFF. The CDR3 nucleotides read TGTGCCAGCAGCCTTAAAATACAGGGATCCTACAATGAGCAGTTCTTC.

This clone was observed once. The CDR3 DNA reads as TGTGCCAGCAGCAAAGGGAGCGGACAGGTGCGCACAGATACGCAGTATTTT. Protein: CASSKGSGQVRTDTQYF. The rearrangement links TRBV21-1 to TRBJ2-3; the table calls TRBD1, which could not be checked here. TRBV21-1 is a pseudogene locus. This CDR3 comprises 17 residues.

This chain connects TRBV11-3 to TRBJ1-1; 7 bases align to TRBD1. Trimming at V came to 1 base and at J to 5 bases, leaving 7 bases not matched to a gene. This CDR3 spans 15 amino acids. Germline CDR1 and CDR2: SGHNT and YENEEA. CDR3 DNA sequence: TGTGCCAGCAGCTTAGGACAGGGACGGGGAACTGAAGCTTTCTTT. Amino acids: CASSLGQGRGTEAFF. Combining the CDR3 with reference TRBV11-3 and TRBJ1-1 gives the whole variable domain EAGVVQSPRYKIIEKKQPVAFWCNPISGHNTLYWYLQNLGQGPELLIRYENEEAVDDSQLPKDRFSAERLKGVDSTLKIQPAELGDSAVYLCASSLGQGRGTEAFFGQGTRLTVV.

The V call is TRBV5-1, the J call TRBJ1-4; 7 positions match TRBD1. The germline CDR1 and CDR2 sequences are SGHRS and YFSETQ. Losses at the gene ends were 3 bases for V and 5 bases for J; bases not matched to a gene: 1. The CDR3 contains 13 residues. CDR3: CASSWGQNEKLFF. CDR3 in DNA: TGCGCCAGCAGCTGGGGACAGAATGAAAAACTGTTTTTT.

This CDR3 reads CASTASQGALPNEQFF. The CDR3 nucleotides are TGTGCCAGTACCGCCTCACAGGGGGCGCTTCCCAATGAGCAGTTCTTC. The rearrangement uses TRBV19 and TRBJ2-1; 9 positions match TRBD1. This CDR3 has 16 residues. Germline-derived CDR1 and CDR2 are LNHDA and SQIVND (reference sequence). Trimming took 7 bases from V and 6 from J; bases not matched to a gene: 13. The full variable domain, completed using reference TRBV19 and TRBJ2-1, is DGGITQSPKYLFRKEGQNVTLSCEQNLNHDAMYWYRQDPGQGLRLIYYSQIVNDFQKGDIAEGYSVSREKKESFPLTVTSAQKNPTAFYLCASTASQGALPNEQFFGPGTRLTVL.

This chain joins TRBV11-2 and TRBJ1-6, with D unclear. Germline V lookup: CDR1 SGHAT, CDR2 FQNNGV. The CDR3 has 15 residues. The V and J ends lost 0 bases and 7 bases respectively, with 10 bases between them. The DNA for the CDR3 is TGTGCCAGCAGCTTAGAGGCAAACGAGAATTCACCCCTCCACTTT. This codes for CASSLEANENSPLHF.

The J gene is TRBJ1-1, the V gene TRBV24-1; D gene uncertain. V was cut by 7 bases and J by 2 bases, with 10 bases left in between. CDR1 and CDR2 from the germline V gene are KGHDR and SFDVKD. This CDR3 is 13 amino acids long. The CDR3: CATRHSLNTEAFF. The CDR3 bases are TGTGCCACCAGGCACAGCCTTAACACTGAAGCTTTCTTT.

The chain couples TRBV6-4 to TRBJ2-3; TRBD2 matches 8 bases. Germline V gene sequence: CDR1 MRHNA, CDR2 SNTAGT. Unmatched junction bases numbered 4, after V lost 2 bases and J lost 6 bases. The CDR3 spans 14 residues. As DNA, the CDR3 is TGTGCCAGCAGTGACAAGGGCGGGGGGGATACGCAGTATTTT. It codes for CASSDKGGGDTQYF.

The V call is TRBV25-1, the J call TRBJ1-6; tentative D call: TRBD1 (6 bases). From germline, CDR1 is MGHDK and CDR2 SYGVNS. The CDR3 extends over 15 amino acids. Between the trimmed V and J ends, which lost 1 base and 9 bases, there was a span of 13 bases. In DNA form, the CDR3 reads TGTGCCAGCAGTGAATCTAGGGGGGCGGCTTCACCCCTCCACTTT. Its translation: CASSESRGAASPLHF.

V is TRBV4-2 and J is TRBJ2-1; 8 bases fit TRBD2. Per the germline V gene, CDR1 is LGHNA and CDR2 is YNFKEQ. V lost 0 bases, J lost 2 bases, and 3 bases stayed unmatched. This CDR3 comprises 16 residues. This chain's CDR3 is CASSQEAGEPYNEQFF. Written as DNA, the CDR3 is TGTGCCAGCAGCCAAGAAGCGGGGGAGCCCTACAATGAGCAGTTCTTC.

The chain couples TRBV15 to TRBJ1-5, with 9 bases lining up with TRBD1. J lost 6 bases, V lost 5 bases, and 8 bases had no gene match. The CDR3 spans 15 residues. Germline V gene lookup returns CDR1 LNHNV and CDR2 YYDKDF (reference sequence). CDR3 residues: CATSGMTGGVQPQHF. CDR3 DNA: TGTGCCACCAGCGGAATGACAGGGGGAGTTCAGCCCCAGCATTTT.

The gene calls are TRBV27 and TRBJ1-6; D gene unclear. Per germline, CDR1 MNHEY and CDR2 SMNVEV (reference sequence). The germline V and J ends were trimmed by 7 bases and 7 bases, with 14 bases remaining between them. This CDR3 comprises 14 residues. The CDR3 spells CASNRNGGNSPLHF. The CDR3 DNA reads TGTGCCAGCAATCGGAACGGCGGGAATTCACCCCTCCACTTT.

The CDR3 loop reads CASSVEEGEDYGYTF. The CDR3 DNA sequence: TGTGCCAGCAGCGTAGAGGAGGGGGAGGACTATGGCTACACCTTC. The chain couples TRBV9 to TRBJ1-2; maybe TRBD1 (6 bases). This CDR3 comprises 15 residues. Germline CDR1 is SGDLS and CDR2 is YYNGEE. V was cut by 0 bases and J by 3 bases, with 12 bases left in between.

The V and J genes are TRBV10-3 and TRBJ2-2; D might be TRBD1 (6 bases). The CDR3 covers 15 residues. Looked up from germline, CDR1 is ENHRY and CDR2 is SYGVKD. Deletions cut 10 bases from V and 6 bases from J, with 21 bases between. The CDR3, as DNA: TGTGCCACTTCTACTACAGGGAGTCGGGCCGGGGAGCTGTTTTTT. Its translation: CATSTTGSRAGELFF.